The table lists the clone carrying this T cell receptor beta chain with many counts. Its antigen is not known. The data were taken from a study of regulatory T cells in long-lasting Graves disease. Study-level points and caveats: Patients whose Graves' disease persisted exhibited lower TCR diversity than those newly diagnosed.

The CDR3 totals 15 residues. The ends were cut back, 1 base at V and 7 bases at J, with 14 bases in the middle. The sample's time point: newly diagnosed GD, antithyroid drugs for less than 3 months. PBMC RNA served as the TCR library source. For TCR beta, libraries came from iRepertoire HTBI primers and Arm-PCR of CDR3 regions. A single record per CDR3 protein comes from TCRdb applying MiXCR to the multiplex PCR reads. The sample includes roughly 420,000 distinct CDR3 sequences, around 15% of them seen just once. The source was peripheral blood mononuclear cells (PBMCs), collected at new diagnosis, from a patient treated with antithyroid drugs. V is TRBV12-3 or TRBV12-4 and J is TRBJ2-4; D is tentatively TRBD1 or TRBD2 (6 bases each). This clonotype originated in a female donor with Graves disease. The CDR3: CASSLGLGGANIQYF. CDR3 nucleotide sequence: TGTGCCAGCAGTTTAGGTCTGGGGGGCGCGAACATTCAGTACTTC.